This is a list of T cell receptor beta chains from one sample in a study of early T cells in non-severe SARS-CoV-2 infection. In TCRdb, the 5' RACE reads were re-called with MiXCR into one record per CDR3 protein. The sample consists of 35,000 to 45,000 distinct CDR3 sequences, roughly 6% of them appearing once. Material: whole blood, obtained at baseline. The receptors stem from an adult who was a healthcare worker with PCR-confirmed SARS-CoV-2 infection or an uninfected control (not recorded which). The CDR3 runs from the conserved cysteine through the conserved F or W. D genes are given only for firm matches. Clone size is given for some rows only: seen once, a few or many times, or a class if the clone is expanded.

d_gene	v_gene	abundance	j_gene	CDR3nt	CDR3aa
TRBD2	TRBV6-1	few	TRBJ2-7	TGTGCCAGCAGTGAAAGCCGGGGGGGGTACGAGCAGTACTTC	CASSESRGGYEQYF
-	TRBV5-8	many	TRBJ2-3	TGTGCCAGCAGCTGGGGCAGCACTAGGGGGACAGATACGCAGTATTTT	CASSWGSTRGTDTQYF
-	TRBV20-1	few	TRBJ2-7	TGCAGTGCTAGTGCGGGGTACGAGCAGTACTTC	CSASAGYEQYF
TRBD1	TRBV7-2	-	TRBJ2-5	TGTGCCAGCAGCCACGGGACAGGGCATGAGACCCAGTACTTC	CASSHGTGHETQYF
TRBD1	TRBV6-5	many	TRBJ1-6	TGTGCCAGCAGTGCACAGGGGAAAGGGTCCTATAATTCACCCCTCCACTTT	CASSAQGKGSYNSPLHF
-	TRBV24-1	many	TRBJ1-5	TGTGCCACCAGTGATTGGGTTAGCAATCAGCCCCAGCATTTT	CATSDWVSNQPQHF
-	TRBV11-2	few	TRBJ2-5	TGTGCCAGCAGCTTATTGCCGAGGGGGCGGGGGCCGCAAGAGACCCAGTACTTC	CASSLLPRGRGPQETQYF
-	TRBV10-2	few	TRBJ1-5	TGCGCCAGCAGTGAGTCTAATAGCAATCAGCCCCAGCATTTT	CASSESNSNQPQHF
-	TRBV12-3/TRBV12-4	many	TRBJ2-7	TGTGCCAGCAGTCATTTCACAGGGTCTCACGAGCAGTACTTC	CASSHFTGSHEQYF
TRBD1	TRBV12-3/TRBV12-4	many	TRBJ1-2	TGTGCCAGCAGTTTGACAGGGCGCTATGGCTACACCTTC	CASSLTGRYGYTF
TRBD1	TRBV7-9	many	TRBJ1-1	TGTGCCAGCAGCTTATTCCCACGACAGGGAAGCACTGAAGCTTTCTTT	CASSLFPRQGSTEAFF